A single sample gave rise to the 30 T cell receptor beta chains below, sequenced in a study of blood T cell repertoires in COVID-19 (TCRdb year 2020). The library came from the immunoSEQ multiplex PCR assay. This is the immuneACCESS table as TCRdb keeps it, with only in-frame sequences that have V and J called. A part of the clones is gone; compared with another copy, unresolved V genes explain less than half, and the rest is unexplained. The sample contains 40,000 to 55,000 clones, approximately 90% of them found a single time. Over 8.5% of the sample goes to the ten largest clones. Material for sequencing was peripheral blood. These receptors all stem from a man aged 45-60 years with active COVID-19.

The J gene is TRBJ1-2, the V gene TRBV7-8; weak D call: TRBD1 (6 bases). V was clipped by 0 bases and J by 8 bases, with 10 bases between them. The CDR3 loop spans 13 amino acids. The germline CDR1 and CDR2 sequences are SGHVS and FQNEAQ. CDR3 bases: TGTGCCAGCAGCTTAGCTGCAGGGGTCGGCTACACCTTC. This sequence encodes CASSLAAGVGYTF.

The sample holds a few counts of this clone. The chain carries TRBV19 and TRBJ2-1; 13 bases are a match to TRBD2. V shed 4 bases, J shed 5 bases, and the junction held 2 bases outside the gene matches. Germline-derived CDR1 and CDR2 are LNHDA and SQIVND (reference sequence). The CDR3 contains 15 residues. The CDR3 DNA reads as TGTGCCAGTAGTACCGGGACTAGCGGGGACAATGAGCAGTTCTTC. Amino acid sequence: CASSTGTSGDNEQFF.

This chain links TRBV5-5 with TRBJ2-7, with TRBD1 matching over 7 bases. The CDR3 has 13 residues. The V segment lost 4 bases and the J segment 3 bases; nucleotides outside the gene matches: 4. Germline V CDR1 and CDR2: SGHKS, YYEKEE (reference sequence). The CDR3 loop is CASSPRQGYEQYF. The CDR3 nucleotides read TGTGCCAGCAGCCCCCGACAGGGCTACGAGCAGTACTTC.

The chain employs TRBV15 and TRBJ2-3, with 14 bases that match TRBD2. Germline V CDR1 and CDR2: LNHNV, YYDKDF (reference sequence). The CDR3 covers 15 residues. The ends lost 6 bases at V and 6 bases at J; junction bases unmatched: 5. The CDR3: CATRGTSGSWDTQYF. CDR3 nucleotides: TGTGCCACCAGAGGGACTAGCGGGAGTTGGGATACGCAGTATTTT.

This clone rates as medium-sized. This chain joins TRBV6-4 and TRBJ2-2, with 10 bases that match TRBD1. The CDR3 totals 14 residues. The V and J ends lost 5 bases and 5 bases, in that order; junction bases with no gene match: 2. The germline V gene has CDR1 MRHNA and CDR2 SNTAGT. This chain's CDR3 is CASSRQGATGELFF. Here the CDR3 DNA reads TGTGCCAGCAGTCGACAGGGGGCGACCGGGGAGCTGTTTTTT.

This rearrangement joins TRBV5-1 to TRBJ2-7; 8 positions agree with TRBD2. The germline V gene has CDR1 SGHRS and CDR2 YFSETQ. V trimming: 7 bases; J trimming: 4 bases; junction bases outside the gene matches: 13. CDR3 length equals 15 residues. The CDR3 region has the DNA TGCGCCAGCTCAACCTTCCCAGCTAGCGGGTACGAGCAGTACTTC. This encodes CASSTFPASGYEQYF.

The CDR3 bases are TGCGCCAGCAGCTTGAAACAGGGCCAAGAGACCCAGTACTTC. As protein: CASSLKQGQETQYF. The chain carries TRBV5-1 and TRBJ2-5; weak D call: TRBD1 (6 bases). Per the germline V gene, CDR1 is SGHRS and CDR2 is YFSETQ. This CDR3 comprises 14 residues. Trimming pared 1 base from V and 1 base from J, leaving 8 bases between. Full variable domain (remainder filled in from reference TRBV5-1 and TRBJ2-5): KAGVTQTPRYLIKTRGQQVTLSCSPISGHRSVSWYQQTPGQGLQFLFEYFSETQRNKGNFPGRFSGRQFSNSRSEMNVSTLELGDSALYLCASSLKQGQETQYFGPGTRLLVL.

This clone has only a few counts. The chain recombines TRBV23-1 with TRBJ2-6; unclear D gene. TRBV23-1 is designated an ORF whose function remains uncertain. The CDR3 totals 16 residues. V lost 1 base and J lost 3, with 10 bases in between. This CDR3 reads CASSQWARRGANVLTF. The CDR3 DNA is TGCGCCAGCAGTCAATGGGCTCGCCGTGGGGCCAACGTCCTGACTTTC.

The CDR3 spells CASSPLSEGASEKLFF. The CDR3 nucleotides are TGTGCCAGCTCACCACTCAGTGAGGGGGCCAGTGAAAAACTGTTTTTT. This sequence joins TRBV18 and TRBJ1-4, with 7 bases lining up with TRBD1. V trimming: 1 base; J trimming: 7 bases; junction bases outside the gene matches: 9. Germline CDR1 and CDR2: KGHSH and LQKENI. The CDR3 spans 16 residues.

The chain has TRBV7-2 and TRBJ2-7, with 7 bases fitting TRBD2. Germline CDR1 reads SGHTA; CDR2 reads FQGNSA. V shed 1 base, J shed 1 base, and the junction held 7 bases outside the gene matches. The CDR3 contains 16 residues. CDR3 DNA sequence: TGTGCCAGCAGCTTAGTGGTACTAGCGACTTCCTACGAGCAGTACTTC. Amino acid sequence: CASSLVVLATSYEQYF.

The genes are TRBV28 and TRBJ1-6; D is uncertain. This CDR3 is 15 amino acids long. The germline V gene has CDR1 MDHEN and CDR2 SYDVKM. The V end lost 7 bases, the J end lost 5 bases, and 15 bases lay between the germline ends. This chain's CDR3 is CASTKEGPNNSPLHF. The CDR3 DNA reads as TGTGCCAGCACTAAGGAGGGTCCCAATAATTCACCCCTCCACTTT.

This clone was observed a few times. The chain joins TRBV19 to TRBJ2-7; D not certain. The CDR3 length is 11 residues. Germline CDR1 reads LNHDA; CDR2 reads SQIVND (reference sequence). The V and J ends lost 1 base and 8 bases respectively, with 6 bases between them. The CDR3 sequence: CASSIGDKQYF. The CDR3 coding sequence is TGTGCCAGTAGTATAGGAGACAAGCAGTACTTC.

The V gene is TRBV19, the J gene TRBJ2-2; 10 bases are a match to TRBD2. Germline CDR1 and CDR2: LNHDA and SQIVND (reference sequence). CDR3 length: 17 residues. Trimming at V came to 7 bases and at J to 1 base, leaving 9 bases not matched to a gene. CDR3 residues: CASIGLAETVNTGELFF. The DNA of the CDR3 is TGTGCCAGTATCGGACTAGCGGAGACCGTGAACACCGGGGAGCTGTTTTTT. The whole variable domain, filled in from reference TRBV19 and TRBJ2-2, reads DGGITQSPKYLFRKEGQNVTLSCEQNLNHDAMYWYRQDPGQGLRLIYYSQIVNDFQKGDIAEGYSVSREKKESFPLTVTSAQKNPTAFYLCASIGLAETVNTGELFFGEGSRLTVL.

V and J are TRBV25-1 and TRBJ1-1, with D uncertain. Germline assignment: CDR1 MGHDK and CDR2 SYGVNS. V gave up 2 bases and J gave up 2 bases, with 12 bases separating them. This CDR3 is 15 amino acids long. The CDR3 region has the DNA TGTGCCAGCAGTGAACGTAGAGGGCCAAACACTGAAGCTTTCTTT. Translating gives CASSERRGPNTEAFF.

CDR3: CASKDRVGNQPQHF. CDR3 nucleotides: TGTGCCAGCAAAGACAGGGTTGGCAATCAGCCCCAGCATTTT. V and J are TRBV6-5 and TRBJ1-5, with 7 nucleotides matching TRBD1. The germline gives CDR1 MNHEY, CDR2 SVGAGI. V lost 7 bases, J lost 2 bases, and 5 bases stayed unmatched. The CDR3 consists of 14 residues.

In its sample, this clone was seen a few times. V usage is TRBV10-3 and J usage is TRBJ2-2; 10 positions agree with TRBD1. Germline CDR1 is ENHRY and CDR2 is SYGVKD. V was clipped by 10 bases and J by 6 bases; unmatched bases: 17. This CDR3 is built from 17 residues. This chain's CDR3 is CATAPLPGQGRSGELFF. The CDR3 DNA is TGTGCCACCGCCCCGCTCCCGGGACAGGGGAGGTCCGGGGAGCTGTTTTTT.

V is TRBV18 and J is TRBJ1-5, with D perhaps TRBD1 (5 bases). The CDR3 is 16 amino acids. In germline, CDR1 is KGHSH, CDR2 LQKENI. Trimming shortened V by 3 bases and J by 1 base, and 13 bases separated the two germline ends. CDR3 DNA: TGTGCCAGCTCACCGTCGGTGGCAGGGAGCAATCAGCCCCAGCATTTT. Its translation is CASSPSVAGSNQPQHF.

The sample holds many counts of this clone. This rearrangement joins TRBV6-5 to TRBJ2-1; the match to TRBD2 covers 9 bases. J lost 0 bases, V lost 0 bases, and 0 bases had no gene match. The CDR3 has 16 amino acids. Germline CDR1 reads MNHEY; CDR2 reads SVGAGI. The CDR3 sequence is CASSYSAGGSYNEQFF. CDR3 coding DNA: TGTGCCAGCAGTTACTCAGCGGGGGGCTCCTACAATGAGCAGTTCTTC.

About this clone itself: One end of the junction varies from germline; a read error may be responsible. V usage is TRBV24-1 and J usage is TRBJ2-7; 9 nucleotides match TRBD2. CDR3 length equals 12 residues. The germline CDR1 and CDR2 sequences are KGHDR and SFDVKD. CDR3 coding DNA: TGTGCCACCAGTGACGCCGGGACTAGCCAGAGCTTC. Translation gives CATSDAGTSQSF.

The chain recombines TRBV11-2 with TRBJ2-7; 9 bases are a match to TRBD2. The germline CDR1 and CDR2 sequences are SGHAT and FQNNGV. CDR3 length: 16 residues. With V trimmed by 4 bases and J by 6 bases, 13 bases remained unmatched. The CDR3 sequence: CASSSNSGGGSGEQYF. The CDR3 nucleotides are TGTGCCAGCAGCTCCAATAGCGGGGGAGGGTCCGGCGAGCAGTACTTC. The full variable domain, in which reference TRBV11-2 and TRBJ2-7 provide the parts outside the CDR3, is EAGVAQSPRYKIIEKRQSVAFWCNPISGHATLYWYQQILGQGPKLLIQFQNNGVVDDSQLPKDRFSAERLKGVDSTLKIQPAKLEDSAVYLCASSSNSGGGSGEQYFGPGTRLTVT.

CDR3 coding DNA: TGCGCCAGCTCCCACGGGGAGGTTGCGACTGAAGCTTTCTTT. Translating gives CASSHGEVATEAFF. The J gene is TRBJ1-1, the V gene TRBV5-1; D is unresolved. CDR1 SGHRS and CDR2 YFSETQ come from the germline V gene. V was pared by 7 bases and J by 5 bases, with 18 bases between. CDR3 size: 14 residues. Complete variable domain (other parts from reference TRBV5-1 and TRBJ1-1): KAGVTQTPRYLIKTRGQQVTLSCSPISGHRSVSWYQQTPGQGLQFLFEYFSETQRNKGNFPGRFSGRQFSNSRSEMNVSTLELGDSALYLCASSHGEVATEAFFGQGTRLTVV.

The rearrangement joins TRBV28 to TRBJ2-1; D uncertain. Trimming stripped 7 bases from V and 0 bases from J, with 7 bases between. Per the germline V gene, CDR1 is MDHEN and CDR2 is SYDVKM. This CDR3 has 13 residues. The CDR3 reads CASTSRSYNEQFF. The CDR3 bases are TGTGCCAGCACTTCTCGCTCCTACAATGAGCAGTTCTTC. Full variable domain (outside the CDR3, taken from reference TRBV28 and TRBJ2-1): DVKVTQSSRYLVKRTGEKVFLECVQDMDHENMFWYRQDPGLGLRLIYFSYDVKMKEKGDIPEGYSVSREKKERFSLILESASTNQTSMYLCASTSRSYNEQFFGPGTRLTVL.

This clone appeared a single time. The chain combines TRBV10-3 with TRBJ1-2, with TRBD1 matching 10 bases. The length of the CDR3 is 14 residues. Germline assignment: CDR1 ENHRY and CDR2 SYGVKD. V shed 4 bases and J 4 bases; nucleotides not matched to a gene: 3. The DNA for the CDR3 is TGTGCCATCAGTGGGACAGGGGGTACCTATGGCTACACCTTC. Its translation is CAISGTGGTYGYTF.

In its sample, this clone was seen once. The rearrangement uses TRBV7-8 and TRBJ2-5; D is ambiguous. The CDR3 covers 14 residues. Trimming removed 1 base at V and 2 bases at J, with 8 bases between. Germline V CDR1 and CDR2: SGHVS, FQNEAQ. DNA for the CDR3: TGTGCCAGCAGCTTAGGATCGAGACAAGAGACCCAGTACTTC. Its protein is CASSLGSRQETQYF. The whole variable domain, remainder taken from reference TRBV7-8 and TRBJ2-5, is GAGVSQSPRYKVAKRGQDVALRCDPISGHVSLFWYQQALGQGPEFLTYFQNEAQLDKSGLPSDRFFAERPEGSVSTLKIQRTQQEDSAVYLCASSLGSRQETQYFGPGTRLLVL.

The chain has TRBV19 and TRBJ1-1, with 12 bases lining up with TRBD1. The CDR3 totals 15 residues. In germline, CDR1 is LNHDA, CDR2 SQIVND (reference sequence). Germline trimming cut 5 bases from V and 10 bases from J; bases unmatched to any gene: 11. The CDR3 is CASSPPRDRGLGAFF. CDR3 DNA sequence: TGTGCCAGTAGTCCGCCCCGGGACAGGGGGCTGGGAGCTTTCTTT.

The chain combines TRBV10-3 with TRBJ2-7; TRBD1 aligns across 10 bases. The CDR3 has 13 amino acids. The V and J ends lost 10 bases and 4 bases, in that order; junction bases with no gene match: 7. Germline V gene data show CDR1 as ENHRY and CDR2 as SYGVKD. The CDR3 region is CATTTGGAYEQYF. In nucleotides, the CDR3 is TGTGCCACCACGACAGGGGGCGCATACGAGCAGTACTTC.

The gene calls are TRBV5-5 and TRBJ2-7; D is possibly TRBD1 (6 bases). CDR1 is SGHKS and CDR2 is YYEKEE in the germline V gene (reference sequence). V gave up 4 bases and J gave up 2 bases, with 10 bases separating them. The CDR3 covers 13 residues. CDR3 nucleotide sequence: TGTGCCAGCAGCCGGGACATTGCCTACGAGCAGTACTTC. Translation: CASSRDIAYEQYF. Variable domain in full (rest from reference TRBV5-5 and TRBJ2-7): DAGVTQSPTHLIKTRGQQVTLRCSPISGHKSVSWYQQVLGQGPQFIFQYYEKEERGRGNFPDRFSARQFPNYSSELNVNALLLGDSALYLCASSRDIAYEQYFGPGTRLTVT.

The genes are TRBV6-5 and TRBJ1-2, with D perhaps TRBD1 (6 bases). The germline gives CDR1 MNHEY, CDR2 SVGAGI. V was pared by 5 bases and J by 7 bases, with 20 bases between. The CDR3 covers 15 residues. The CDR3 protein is CASSPPLAGARGYTF. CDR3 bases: TGTGCCAGCAGTCCGCCTTTAGCGGGGGCACGTGGCTACACCTTC.

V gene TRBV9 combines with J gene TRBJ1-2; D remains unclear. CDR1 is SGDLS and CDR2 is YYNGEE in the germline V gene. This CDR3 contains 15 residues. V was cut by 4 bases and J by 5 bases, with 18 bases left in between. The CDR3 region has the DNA TGTGCCAGCAGCCCGAACTTGTTGAAAGATTATGGCTACACCTTC. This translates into CASSPNLLKDYGYTF.

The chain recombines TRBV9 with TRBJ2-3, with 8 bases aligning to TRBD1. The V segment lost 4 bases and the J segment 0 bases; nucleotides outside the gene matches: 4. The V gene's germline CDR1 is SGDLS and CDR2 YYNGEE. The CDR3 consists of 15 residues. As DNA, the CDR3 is TGTGCCAGCAGCCCTCGGACAGGGAGCACAGATACGCAGTATTTT. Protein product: CASSPRTGSTDTQYF.